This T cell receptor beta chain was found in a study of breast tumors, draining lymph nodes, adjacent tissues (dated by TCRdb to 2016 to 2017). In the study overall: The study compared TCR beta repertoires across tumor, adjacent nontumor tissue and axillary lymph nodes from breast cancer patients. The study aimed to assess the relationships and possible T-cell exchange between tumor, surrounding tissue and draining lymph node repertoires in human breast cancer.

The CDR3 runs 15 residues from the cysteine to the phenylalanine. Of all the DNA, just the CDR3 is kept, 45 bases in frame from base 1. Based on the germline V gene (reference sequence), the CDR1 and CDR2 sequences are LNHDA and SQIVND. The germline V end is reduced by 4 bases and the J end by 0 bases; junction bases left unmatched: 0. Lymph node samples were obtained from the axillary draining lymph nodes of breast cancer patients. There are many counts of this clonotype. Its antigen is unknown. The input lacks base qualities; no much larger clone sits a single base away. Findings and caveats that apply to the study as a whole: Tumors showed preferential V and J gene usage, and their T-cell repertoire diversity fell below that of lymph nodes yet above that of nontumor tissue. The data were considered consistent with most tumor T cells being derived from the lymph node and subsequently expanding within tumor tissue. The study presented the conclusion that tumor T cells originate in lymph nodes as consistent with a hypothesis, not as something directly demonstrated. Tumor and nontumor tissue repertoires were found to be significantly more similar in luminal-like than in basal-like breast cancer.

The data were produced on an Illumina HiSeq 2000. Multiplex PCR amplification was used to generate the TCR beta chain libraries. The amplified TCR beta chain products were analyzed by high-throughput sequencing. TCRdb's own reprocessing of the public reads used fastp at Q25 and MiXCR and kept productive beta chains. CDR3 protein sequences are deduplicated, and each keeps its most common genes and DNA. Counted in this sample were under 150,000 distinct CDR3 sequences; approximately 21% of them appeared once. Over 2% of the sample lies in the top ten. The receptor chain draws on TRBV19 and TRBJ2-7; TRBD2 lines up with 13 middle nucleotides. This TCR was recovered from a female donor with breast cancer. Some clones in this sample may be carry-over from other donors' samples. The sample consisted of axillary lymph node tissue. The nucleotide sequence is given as TGTGCCAGTAGTAGGACTAGCGGGAGCTCCTACGAGCAGTACTTC. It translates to CASSRTSGSSYEQYF.